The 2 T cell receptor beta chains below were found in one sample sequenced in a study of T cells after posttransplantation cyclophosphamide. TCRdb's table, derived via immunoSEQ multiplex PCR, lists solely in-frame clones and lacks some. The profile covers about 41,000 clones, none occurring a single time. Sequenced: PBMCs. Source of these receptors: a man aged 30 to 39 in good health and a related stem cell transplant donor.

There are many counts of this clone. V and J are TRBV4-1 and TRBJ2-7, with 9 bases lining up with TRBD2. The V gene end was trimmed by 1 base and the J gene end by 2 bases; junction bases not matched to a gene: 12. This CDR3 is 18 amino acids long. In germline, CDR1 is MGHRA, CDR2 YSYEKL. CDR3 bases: TGCGCCAGCAGCCAAGTACCCCCTAGCGGGGCCCTACCCTACGAGCAGTACTTC. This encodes CASSQVPPSGALPYEQYF.

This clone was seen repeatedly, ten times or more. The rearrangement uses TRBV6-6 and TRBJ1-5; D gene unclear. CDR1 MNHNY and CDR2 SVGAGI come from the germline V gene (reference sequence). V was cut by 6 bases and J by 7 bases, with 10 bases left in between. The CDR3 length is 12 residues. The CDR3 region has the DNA TGTGCCAGCAGCCGTCTCTACCAGCCCCAGCATTTT. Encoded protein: CASSRLYQPQHF.